This T cell receptor (beta chain) was documented in a study of blood T cell repertoires in COVID-19. Study-level information: From T cells, B-cell-depleted T cells, or PBMCs came the material, which was cDNA or gDNA.

CDR3 length: 16 amino acids. V trimming: 5 bases; J trimming: 2 bases; junction bases outside the gene matches: 10. Germline CDR1 is LNHNV and CDR2 is YYDKDF (reference sequence). The protocol was immunoSEQ multiplex PCR, while the TCRdb copy is restricted to in-frame clones and leaves out a portion. The table includes roughly 280,000 clones, 70% to 90% detected once. Sequencing was performed on peripheral blood. The clonotype originates from a woman aged 55-75 years with COVID-19, enrolled during active disease. V usage is TRBV15 and J usage is TRBJ2-5; TRBD1 matches at 8 bases. Here the CDR3 reads CATSSKTGVRQETQYF. In nucleotides, the CDR3 is TGTGCCACCAGCTCAAAGACAGGGGTTAGACAAGAGACCCAGTACTTC. Full variable domain (missing parts from reference TRBV15 and TRBJ2-5): DAMVIQNPRYQVTQFGKPVTLSCSQTLNHNVMYWYQQKSSQAPKLLFHYYDKDFNNEADTPDNFQSRRPNTSFCFLDIRSPGLGDTAMYLCATSSKTGVRQETQYFGPGTRLLVL.